The clone carrying this T cell receptor beta chain was counted at least ten times. Antigen: not known. This sample was included in a study of T cells in Graves' hyperthyroidism and ophthalmopathy. General study findings and limits: Model predictions of ophthalmopathy came a median around 6.5 months before onset. Most thyroid-expanded clonotypes above 0.001 were also found in blood.

The CDR3 is made up of 16 amino acids. V dropped 5 bases and J dropped 3; count of bases not matched to a gene: 6. Germline V gene sequence: CDR1 MNHNS, CDR2 SASEGT. RNA transcripts served as the template for amplifying TCR beta CDR3 regions. The HTBI primer set was used in a first-round RT-PCR of the TCR CDR3. TCRdb processed the multiplex PCR reads anew with MiXCR; each CDR3 protein has one entry. The repertoire includes about 270,000 distinct CDR3 sequences, approximately 25% of them detected once, and around 40% sits in the top ten. The receptor was isolated from a woman aged 40 to 49 with Graves' ophthalmopathy. Sequencing used blood. The chain is built from TRBV6-1 and TRBJ2-7; 14 bases are a match to TRBD2. The CDR3 DNA reads as TGTGCCAGCAGTCGAAAAGGGACTAGCGGGAGCTACGAGCAGTACTTC. It is translated as CASSRKGTSGSYEQYF.